In its sample, the clone carrying this TCR beta chain was seen once. What it recognizes is unknown. Both TRBC1 and TRBC2 were covered by a beta constant-region primer of two equimolar oligonucleotides. Nested alpha and beta constant-region primers with the SP2 primer drove four PCR rounds on ligated cDNA. TCRdb passed the UMI-ligation and nested PCR reads through MiXCR, listing each CDR3 protein once. This repertoire shows tens of thousands of distinct CDR3 sequences, 9% found once; its top ten account for 1.2%. Sequential positive selection took CD4 T cells first, then CD8 T cells. These data are taken from a study of naive and memory T cell subsets. Study-level points and caveats: Over 95% of naive TCR sequences appeared only once after error correction, unlike memory subsets.

Germline lookup yields CDR1 KGHSH and CDR2 LQKENI. V was pared by 5 bases and J by 8 bases, with 25 bases of the junction left unmatched. The CDR3 loop spans 20 amino acids. The source of this sequence is a human donor in good health. The sequenced material came from naive CD8+ T cells from blood. The V gene is TRBV18, the J gene TRBJ2-1; 9 bases match TRBD1. As DNA, the CDR3 is TGTGCCAGCTCAGATACAACAGGGGGCGCAGCGAACCCTGACGAGGATGAGCAGTTCTTC. It translates to CASSDTTGGAANPDEDEQFF.